This passage covers 20 T cell receptor beta chains from one sample sequenced in a study of Ad26.COV2.S vaccination and SARS-CoV-2 variants. Sequencing was performed with immunoSEQ multiplex PCR; in TCRdb, only in-frame clones are kept and a portion is missing. The sample comprises some 340,000 clones, over 80% of which are singletons, and 2% to 2.5% rests with the top ten. Treatment in this sample: 15 to 20 received Ad26.COV2.S at low or high dose, single or two shots; roughly five received placebo; per-sample allocation not given. Collection of samples fell on day 63 after the first vaccine or placebo injection. The source was peripheral blood, collected in a trial of Ad26.COV2.S vaccine versus placebo. Every receptor here comes from a person between 18 and 59 years old who received the Ad26.COV2.S COVID-19 vaccine or a placebo.

This rearrangement joins TRBV5-1 to TRBJ2-7; D uncertain. Looked up from germline, CDR1 is SGHRS and CDR2 is YFSETQ. The CDR3 totals 13 residues. V was trimmed by 1 base and J by 2 bases, leaving 7 bases between them. CDR3 coding DNA: TGCGCCAGCAGCTTGAAAGGAACCTACGAGCAGTACTTC. It codes for CASSLKGTYEQYF.

The chain carries TRBV6-5 and TRBJ1-4, with 7 bases lining up with TRBD1. V was pared by 10 bases and J by 5 bases, with 7 bases of the junction left unmatched. This CDR3 has 13 residues. Germline V gene sequence: CDR1 MNHEY, CDR2 SVGAGI. CDR3 loop: CATRQGPNEKLFF. The CDR3 region has the DNA TGTGCCACAAGACAGGGACCCAATGAAAAACTGTTTTTT.

This chain links TRBV2 with TRBJ1-2; D is unclear. CDR3 length equals 13 residues. Looked up from germline, CDR1 is SNHLY and CDR2 is FYNNEI. V lost 4 bases and J lost 3, with 9 bases in between. In DNA form, the CDR3 reads TGTGCCAGCAGTGTCCGGGCCTACTATGGCTACACCTTC. The encoded protein is CASSVRAYYGYTF.

CDR3 coding DNA: TGCGCCAGCAGCCAAGCCCAGCGGGGGGGTTTCTACAATGAGCAGTTCTTC. Amino acid sequence: CASSQAQRGGFYNEQFF. The V call is TRBV4-1, the J call TRBJ2-1; 10 bases match TRBD2. The V gene's germline CDR1 is MGHRA and CDR2 YSYEKL. The length of the CDR3 is 17 residues. J gave up 3 bases and V 1 base, and 6 bases lay outside the gene matches.

This clone occurred once. The chain couples TRBV14 to TRBJ1-6; D may be TRBD1 (5 bases). This CDR3 region has 22 residues. Germline loops: CDR1 SGHDN, CDR2 FVKESK. Trimming shortened V by 3 bases and J by 1 base, and 28 bases separated the two germline ends. This chain's CDR3 is CASSHKNPRIVRVWSYNSPLHF. In nucleotides, the CDR3 is TGTGCCAGCAGCCACAAGAACCCCAGAATAGTCAGGGTTTGGTCCTATAATTCACCCCTCCACTTT.

The chain couples TRBV7-6 to TRBJ2-1; D possibly uses TRBD1 or TRBD2 (5 bases each). This CDR3 contains 14 residues. Trimming took 3 bases from V and 7 from J, leaving 13 bases between them. CDR1 is SGHVS, CDR2 FNYEAQ, per germline. CDR3 region: CASSLRGASNEQFF. The CDR3 DNA reads TGTGCCAGCAGCTTGAGGGGCGCGTCAAATGAGCAGTTCTTC.

The rearrangement links TRBV28 to TRBJ2-7; D possibly matches TRBD1 or TRBD2 (5 bases each). Germline V lookup: CDR1 MDHEN, CDR2 SYDVKM. CDR3 length: 14 amino acids. Trimming removed 3 bases from V and 5 bases from J, with 14 bases in between. The CDR3: CASSFPGRNDEQYF. CDR3 sequence (DNA): TGTGCCAGCAGTTTTCCGGGGCGGAACGACGAGCAGTACTTC.

This clone has just one count. J is TRBJ1-1 and V is TRBV21-1. TRBV21-1 is an annotated pseudogene. This CDR3 contains 10 residues. The CDR3 loop is CASSKVSAFF. In DNA form, the CDR3 reads TGTGCCAGCAGCAAAGTGTCCGCTTTCTTT.

This chain connects TRBV5-1 to TRBJ2-5, with D possibly called TRBD1 or TRBD2 (6 bases each). Trimming took off 4 bases at V and 2 bases at J, with 9 bases between the two ends. CDR1 and CDR2 from the germline V gene are SGHRS and YFSETQ. This CDR3 is built from 13 residues. CDR3 sequence reads: CASSRGVQETQYF. CDR3 DNA: TGCGCCAGCAGCAGGGGGGTGCAAGAGACCCAGTACTTC.

J is TRBJ2-1 and V is TRBV7-2, with 16 nucleotides matching TRBD2. CDR3 size: 16 residues. The J segment lost 8 bases and the V segment lost 2 bases, leaving 3 bases of the junction unmatched. CDR1 SGHTA and CDR2 FQGNSA come from the germline V gene. The CDR3 reads CASSLLGLAGGDEQFF. The CDR3 DNA follows: TGTGCCAGCAGCTTACTGGGACTAGCGGGGGGGGATGAGCAGTTCTTC.

V and J are TRBV5-1 and TRBJ1-1, with D possibly being TRBD1 (5 bases). Trimming cost V 4 bases and J 0 bases, with 10 bases left between them. Germline loops: CDR1 SGHRS, CDR2 YFSETQ. This CDR3 has 14 amino acids. The CDR3 here is CASSPTALNTEAFF. CDR3 sequence (DNA): TGCGCCAGCAGCCCGACAGCGTTGAACACTGAAGCTTTCTTT.

This chain uses TRBV5-4 with TRBJ1-2, with 7 bases identical to TRBD1. The CDR3 has 13 amino acids. V shed 3 bases, J shed 8 bases, and the junction held 7 bases outside the gene matches. Germline V gene data show CDR1 as SGHNT and CDR2 as YYREEE (reference sequence). The CDR3 DNA is TGTGCCAGCAGCTCCGGGACAGAATACGGCTACACCTTC. Its translation is CASSSGTEYGYTF. The full variable domain, rest sourced from reference TRBV5-4 and TRBJ1-2, is ETGVTQSPTHLIKTRGQQVTLRCSSQSGHNTVSWYQQALGQGPQFIFQYYREEENGRGNFPPRFSGLQFPNYSSELNVNALELDDSALYLCASSSGTEYGYTFGSGTRLTVV.

The chain links TRBV6-5 to TRBJ1-1; D remains unclear. The CDR3 is made up of 14 amino acids. The germline V gene encodes CDR1 MNHEY and CDR2 SVGAGI. V lost 5 bases to trimming and J lost 3 bases, with 13 bases between them. CDR3 amino acids: CASSLDPPDTEAFF. CDR3 sequence (DNA): TGTGCCAGCAGTCTCGACCCCCCGGACACTGAAGCTTTCTTT.

The chain is built from TRBV7-3 and TRBJ2-2; the D gene is possibly TRBD1 (6 bases). V was pared by 7 bases and J by 4 bases, with 13 bases between. CDR1 is SGHTA, CDR2 FQGTGA, per germline. The CDR3 totals 14 residues. CDR3 residues: CASKETGGTGELFF. DNA of the CDR3: TGTGCCAGCAAAGAGACAGGAGGCACCGGGGAGCTGTTTTTT.

This clone occurred once. J is TRBJ2-5 and V is TRBV18; D is undetermined. This CDR3 is 14 amino acids long. V dropped 2 bases and J dropped 4 bases, with 11 bases sitting between them. CDR1 is KGHSH, CDR2 LQKENI, per germline. CDR3 sequence (DNA): TGTGCCAGCTCACCAACCCCGCAGACAGAGACCCAGTACTTC. Residues: CASSPTPQTETQYF.

The chain couples TRBV12-3 or TRBV12-4 to TRBJ2-5; D may be TRBD1 (5 bases). This CDR3 has 13 residues. The germline V and J ends were trimmed by 7 bases and 5 bases, with 14 bases remaining between them. CDR3 in DNA: TGTGCCAGCACCAGCTCCACAGGCGAGACCCAGTACTTC. Translating gives CASTSSTGETQYF.

This sequence joins TRBV5-1 and TRBJ1-2, with 10 bases fitting TRBD1. The CDR3 sequence is 13 residues long. J was trimmed by 6 bases and V by 3 bases; bases with no gene match: 2. Germline V gene lookup returns CDR1 SGHRS and CDR2 YFSETQ. The CDR3 DNA sequence: TGCGCCAGCAGCTCGGGACAGGGGAATGGCTACACCTTC. Protein sequence: CASSSGQGNGYTF.

V usage is TRBV11-3 and J usage is TRBJ2-1; D is perhaps TRBD1 (5 bases). Germline lookup yields CDR1 SGHNT and CDR2 YENEEA. V dropped 1 base and J dropped 6 bases, with 10 bases sitting between them. The CDR3 covers 14 residues. CDR3 residues: CASSLVGARNEQFF. The CDR3 region has the DNA TGTGCCAGCAGCTTAGTTGGGGCTCGCAATGAGCAGTTCTTC.

The V and J genes are TRBV19 and TRBJ1-1; 10 bases fit TRBD1. Unmatched junction bases numbered 13, after V lost 6 bases and J lost 3 bases. This CDR3 spans 17 amino acids. Looked up from germline, CDR1 is LNHDA and CDR2 is SQIVND (reference sequence). The CDR3 protein is CASSGSGTGALDTEAFF. DNA for the CDR3: TGTGCCAGTAGCGGTTCCGGGACAGGGGCATTGGACACTGAAGCTTTCTTT.

In its sample, this clone was seen once. This chain joins TRBV25-1 and TRBJ2-5; 9 bases are shared with TRBD1. J lost 5 bases, V lost 4 bases, and 5 bases had no gene match. The CDR3 is made up of 14 amino acids. Germline V CDR1 and CDR2: MGHDK, SYGVNS. The CDR3 loop reads CASSGYRGRETQYF. The CDR3 DNA is TGTGCCAGCAGTGGATACAGGGGGCGGGAGACCCAGTACTTC.